Below, one TCR beta chain is given with its context. Its antigen remains unidentified. Germline and junction disagree at one end, which may indicate a read error. To find tumor-specific TCR clonotypes, researchers sequenced baseline tumor tissue that had been collected prior to treatment. To monitor patients with peripheral T-cell lymphoma who were getting frontline treatment on a trial, the study applied next-generation sequencing to T-cell receptor sequences. Libraries were constructed by the immunoSEQ multiplex PCR assay. TCRdb limited this immuneACCESS table to in-frame rearrangements with V and J called. A share of clones is missing; checked studies link under half to unresolved V genes, and the rest is unexplained. The sample has 1,400 to 1,500 clones on record, around 62% of them singletons. Around 66% of the sample is in the top ten clones. These data come from a study of circulating tumor DNA in untreated peripheral T-cell lymphoma (dated by TCRdb to about 2021). Study-wide findings and limitations: Tumor-specific clonotypes were identified in about 77% of patients, from less than 90% of baseline tissues and approximately 67% of baseline serum samples.

The CDR3 covers 13 residues, taking in both the cysteine and the phenylalanine. This entry keeps only the CDR3 DNA: 39 bases, framed from base 1. CDR1 LNHDA and CDR2 SQIVND are derived from the germline V gene (reference sequence). The chain was built from TRBV19 and TRBJ2-5, with the D gene too uncertain to name. The sequence came from a human donor with peripheral T-cell lymphoma. Sequencing input: tumor tissue. CDR3 sequence: CTSSIYGSETQYF. The nucleotides read TGTACCAGTAGTATTTATGGGTCGGAGACCCAGTACTTC.